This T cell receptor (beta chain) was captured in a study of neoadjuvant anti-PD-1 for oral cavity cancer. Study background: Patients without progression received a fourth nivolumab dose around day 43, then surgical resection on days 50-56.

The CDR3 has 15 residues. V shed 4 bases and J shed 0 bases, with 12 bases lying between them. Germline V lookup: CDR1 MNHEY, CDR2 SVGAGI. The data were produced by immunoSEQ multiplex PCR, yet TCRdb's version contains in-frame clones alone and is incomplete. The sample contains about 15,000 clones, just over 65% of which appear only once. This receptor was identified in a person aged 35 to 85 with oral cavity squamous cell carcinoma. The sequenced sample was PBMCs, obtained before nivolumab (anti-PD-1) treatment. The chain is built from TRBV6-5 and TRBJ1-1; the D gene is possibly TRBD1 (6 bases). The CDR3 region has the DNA TGTGCCAGCAGTTTAGGAGGGGGAATGAACACTGAAGCTTTCTTT. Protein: CASSLGGGMNTEAFF.